This TCR beta chain came from a study of cytomegalovirus exposure and HLA in healthy donors. The study's findings and limits: The classifier reportedly diagnosed cytomegalovirus status with high specificity and sensitivity.

To note about this clone: Its specificity is unknown.

TCRdb keeps only in-frame clones here, not all; method: immunoSEQ multiplex PCR. The table includes some 250,000 clones, nearly 90% detected once. CDR3 length: 15 residues. Trimming removed 0 bases at V and 2 bases at J, with 11 bases between. The germline V gene encodes CDR1 SGHDN and CDR2 FVKESK. This sequence joins TRBV14 and TRBJ2-7; possibly TRBD2 for D (5 bases). Sequencing was carried out using PBMCs. The receptor comes from a woman younger than 35 in good health and CMV-seronegative. The CDR3 region is CASSQEAEVPYEQYF. In nucleotides, the CDR3 is TGTGCCAGCAGCCAAGAGGCGGAGGTCCCCTACGAGCAGTACTTC.